The 31 T cell receptor beta chains given below trace back to one sample, sequenced in a study of CD8 T cells in ankylosing spondylitis (dated by TCRdb to the late 2010s). For these TCRs, the target antigens are not known. Libraries were prepared through 5' RACE. Sequenced using an Illumina HiSeq 2500. Starting from the raw public reads, TCRdb applied fastp trimming at Q25, assembled clones with MiXCR and retained in-frame beta chains. CDR3 protein duplicates are merged, each entry listing the most common genes and DNA. This sample gives over 700,000 distinct CDR3 sequences in total; around a fifth of them show up just once. Of the sample, around a fifth is held by the ten largest clones. Study-wide conclusions, independent of this receptor: Blood from ankylosing spondylitis patients appeared to be characterized by a TCR beta motif composed of several highly homologous amino acid variants.

Material for sequencing was blood, either unsorted or a sorted T cell fraction (not recorded which). The source is a male donor with ankylosing spondylitis.

The CDR3 nucleotides read TGCAGTGAAACGGGCCCCGGAGGGTCCTACAATGAGCAGTTCTTC. Protein sequence: CSETGPGGSYNEQFF. V is TRBV20-1 and J is TRBJ2-1; D might be TRBD2 (6 bases). There are 15 residues in the CDR3. V was shortened by 7 bases and J by 1 base, with 17 bases between the two germline ends. Germline V gene data show CDR1 as DFQATT and CDR2 as SNEGSKA (reference sequence).

V usage is TRBV4-1 and J usage is TRBJ1-1; possibly TRBD1 for D (5 bases). Trimming shortened V by 4 bases and J by 3 bases, and 12 bases separated the two germline ends. The CDR3 covers 14 residues. Germline assignment: CDR1 MGHRA and CDR2 YSYEKL. The CDR3 nucleotides are TGCGCCAGCAGCCGGGAAATCAGGGACACTGAAGCTTTCTTT. It specifies CASSREIRDTEAFF.

This clonotype has more than one count but fewer than ten. This rearrangement joins TRBV7-3 to TRBJ2-1; 11 bases are a match to TRBD2. The CDR3 spans 15 residues. CDR1 is SGHTA and CDR2 is FQGTGA in the germline V gene. V was clipped by 5 bases and J by 5 bases; unmatched bases: 5. CDR3 coding DNA: TGTGCCAGCAGCGCTTTTAGCGGGGGGGACAATGAGCAGTTCTTC. Translated, it gives CASSAFSGGDNEQFF.

This clonotype was picked up many times. The CDR3 loop reads CARRSGGGGETQYF. The DNA for the CDR3 is TGTGCCCGACGATCTGGCGGGGGAGGAGAGACCCAGTACTTC. The rearrangement links TRBV2 to TRBJ2-5; 7 nucleotides line up with TRBD2. With 11 bases clipped from V and 4 bases from J, the junction kept 13 bases outside the gene matches. Germline lookup yields CDR1 SNHLY and CDR2 FYNNEI. The CDR3 length is 14 residues.

The chain recombines TRBV9 with TRBJ2-3; 9 nucleotides agree with TRBD2. Germline loops: CDR1 SGDLS, CDR2 YYNGEE. The V segment lost 0 bases and the J segment 3 bases; nucleotides outside the gene matches: 5. This CDR3 has 16 amino acids. The CDR3 is CASSVDGGGETDTQYF. CDR3 coding DNA: TGTGCCAGCAGCGTAGACGGCGGGGGGGAAACAGATACGCAGTATTTT.

The chain joins TRBV7-9 to TRBJ2-1; D might be TRBD1 (7 bases). Germline V gene sequence: CDR1 SEHNR, CDR2 FQNEAQ (reference sequence). This CDR3 is built from 16 residues. V lost 3 bases and J lost 1, with 13 bases in between. The CDR3 sequence: CASSLVRGASYNEQFF. CDR3 nucleotide sequence: TGTGCCAGCAGCTTGGTCAGGGGGGCATCCTACAATGAGCAGTTCTTC. The complete variable domain, with remaining parts taken from reference TRBV7-9 and TRBJ2-1, reads DTGVSQNPRHKITKRGQNVTFRCDPISEHNRLYWYRQTLGQGPEFLTYFQNEAQLEKSRLLSDRFSAERPKGSFSTLEIQRTEQGDSAMYLCASSLVRGASYNEQFFGPGTRLTVL.

This clonotype was seen repeatedly, ten times or more. The chain carries TRBV4-2 and TRBJ2-1, with 10 bases matching TRBD2. The CDR3 loop spans 20 amino acids. Germline CDR1 is LGHNA and CDR2 is YNFKEQ. V shed 0 bases, J shed 4 bases, and the junction held 15 bases outside the gene matches. CDR3 nucleotides: TGTGCCAGCAGCCAAGAATGGACTAGCGGACCGCGTTTGGGGTACAATGAGCAGTTCTTC. It specifies CASSQEWTSGPRLGYNEQFF.

This clonotype has only a few counts. The CDR3 reads CASSLDGTAYQETQYF. CDR3 nucleotides: TGTGCCAGCAGCTTAGATGGGACAGCGTACCAAGAGACCCAGTACTTC. The chain links TRBV7-9 to TRBJ2-5; 7 bases align to TRBD1. The CDR3 runs 16 residues. V dropped 1 base and J dropped 0; count of bases not matched to a gene: 5. Germline V gene data show CDR1 as SEHNR and CDR2 as FQNEAQ (reference sequence).

V and J are TRBV14 and TRBJ1-5; D not certain. The germline V gene has CDR1 SGHDN and CDR2 FVKESK. V was clipped by 1 base and J by 6 bases, with 1 base between them. CDR3 size: 11 residues. CDR3 amino acids: CASSQGQPQHF. The CDR3 nucleotides are TGTGCCAGCAGCCAAGGTCAGCCCCAGCATTTT. Based on the CDR3 plus reference TRBV14 and TRBJ1-5, the full variable domain is EAGVTQFPSHSVIEKGQTVTLRCDPISGHDNLYWYRRVMGKEIKFLLHFVKESKQDESGMPNNRFLAERTGGTYSTLKVQPAELEDSGVYFCASSQGQPQHFGDGTRLSIL.

The rearrangement joins TRBV3-1 to TRBJ2-7; 7 nucleotides agree with TRBD2. Germline CDR1 LGHDT, CDR2 YNNKEL (reference sequence). CDR3 length equals 12 residues. Germline trimming cut 3 bases from V and 6 bases from J; bases unmatched to any gene: 2. The CDR3 region is CASSQGGIEQYF. Here the CDR3 DNA reads TGTGCCAGCAGCCAGGGAGGGATCGAGCAGTACTTC.

This rearrangement joins TRBV28 to TRBJ2-7, with TRBD2 matching 7 bases. Germline V gene sequence: CDR1 MDHEN, CDR2 SYDVKM. With V trimmed by 3 bases and J by 6 bases, 11 bases remained unmatched. This CDR3 is built from 15 residues. CDR3 loop: CASSFRGIREVEQYF. The CDR3 DNA is TGTGCCAGCAGTTTCCGGGGGATACGGGAGGTCGAGCAGTACTTC.

This chain joins TRBV29-1 and TRBJ1-2, with TRBD1 matching 10 bases. Germline CDR1 SQVTM, CDR2 ANQGSEA. Trimming at V came to 6 bases and at J to 5 bases, leaving 9 bases not matched to a gene. This CDR3 contains 14 residues. The CDR3 DNA follows: TGCAGCGTACCGCCGGGACAGGGGATTTATGGCTACACCTTC. It codes for CSVPPGQGIYGYTF.

This clonotype was recorded a few times. A read error may account for a junction end that differs from germline. The CDR3 loop is CSVEDRDQETQHF. In DNA, the CDR3 is TGCAGCGTTGAAGACAGAGACCAAGAGACCCAGCACTTC. J is TRBJ2-5 and V is TRBV29-1; D remains unclear. Germline V gene lookup returns CDR1 SQVTM and CDR2 ANQGSEA. The CDR3 is made up of 13 amino acids.

This clonotype was seen only a few times. This rearrangement joins TRBV20-1 to TRBJ2-1; D gene unclear. Germline V gives CDR1 DFQATT, CDR2 SNEGSKA (reference sequence). The CDR3 covers 11 residues. V was cut by 5 bases and J by 10 bases, with 12 bases left in between. CDR3 bases: TGCAGTGCTCACTGGTATGACGAGCAGTTCTTC. Encoded protein: CSAHWYDEQFF.

The rearrangement links TRBV27 to TRBJ2-1; D possibly uses TRBD1 or TRBD2 (5 bases each). The V gene's germline CDR1 is MNHEY and CDR2 SMNVEV (reference sequence). The V end lost 4 bases, the J end lost 4 bases, and 11 bases lay between the germline ends. This CDR3 has 14 residues. CDR3 DNA sequence: TGTGCCAGCAGTTCTGGGGACGGATACAATGAGCAGTTCTTC. As protein: CASSSGDGYNEQFF.

The table lists this clonotype with a few counts. CDR3 DNA: TGTGCCAGCAAGGAGTCGGGGAACTCTGGAAACACCATATATTTT. Its protein is CASKESGNSGNTIYF. The V call is TRBV2, the J call TRBJ1-3; no definite D call. CDR3 length equals 15 residues. Trimming cost V 7 bases and J 0 bases, with 13 bases left between them. Germline V CDR1 and CDR2: SNHLY, FYNNEI.

The chain recombines TRBV5-1 with TRBJ2-1, with D possibly being TRBD1 (6 bases). Trimming removed 0 bases from V and 0 bases from J, with 10 bases in between. Germline V gene sequence: CDR1 SGHRS, CDR2 YFSETQ. This CDR3 has 16 residues. CDR3 protein: CASSLGQVSSYNEQFF. CDR3 sequence (DNA): TGCGCCAGCAGCTTGGGACAGGTGAGCTCCTACAATGAGCAGTTCTTC.

In regard to this clonotype: A much larger clone lies a single base off, so this may be a read error. The rearrangement links TRBV20-1 to TRBJ2-4, with no clear D. Germline V lookup: CDR1 DFQATT, CDR2 SNEGSKA (reference sequence). The CDR3 is 12 amino acids. CDR3: CGAVDLQNIQYF. CDR3 sequence (DNA): TGCGGTGCTGTGGACCTCCAAAACATTCAGTACTTC.

The gene calls are TRBV9 and TRBJ2-3; D call uncertain. Trimming stripped 0 bases from V and 4 bases from J, with 9 bases between. Germline V gene data show CDR1 as SGDLS and CDR2 as YYNGEE. The CDR3 has 14 residues. CDR3 DNA: TGTGCCAGCAGCGTAGCGGCTGGGGCAGATACGCAGTATTTT. Translation gives CASSVAAGADTQYF. Full variable domain (rest looked up from reference TRBV9 and TRBJ2-3): DSGVTQTPKHLITATGQRVTLRCSPRSGDLSVYWYQQSLDQGLQFLIQYYNGEERAKGNILERFSAQQFPDLHSELNLSSLELGDSALYFCASSVAAGADTQYFGPGTRLTVL.

This clonotype appeared a few times. This rearrangement joins TRBV12-3 or TRBV12-4 to TRBJ2-1, with a weak D call TRBD1 (5 bases). CDR3 length: 15 amino acids. Trimming shortened V by 5 bases and J by 4 bases, and 15 bases separated the two germline ends. DNA of the CDR3: TGTGCCAGCAGTCCGGTGGGGCAGAAATACAATGAGCAGTTCTTC. Protein product: CASSPVGQKYNEQFF.

This clonotype was recorded many times. V usage is TRBV28 and J usage is TRBJ2-7; weak D call: TRBD2 (5 bases). Germline CDR1 MDHEN, CDR2 SYDVKM. Trimming took off 6 bases at V and 6 bases at J, with 9 bases between the two ends. The CDR3 is 11 amino acids. CDR3 protein: CASSRGIEQYF. The DNA of the CDR3 is TGTGCCAGCAGCCGGGGAATCGAGCAGTACTTC.

This clonotype showed up just a few times. The chain has TRBV2 and TRBJ2-5, with D perhaps matching TRBD2 (5 bases). This CDR3 is built from 13 residues. V lost 7 bases, J lost 4 bases, and 13 bases lay in between. Germline CDR1 and CDR2: SNHLY and FYNNEI. The CDR3 DNA is TGTGCCAGCAAAAAGGACTCCCCAGAGACCCAGTACTTC. It yields the protein CASKKDSPETQYF. Using reference TRBV2 and TRBJ2-5 for the parts outside the CDR3, the full variable domain is EPEVTQTPSHQVTQMGQEVILRCVPISNHLYFYWYRQILGQKVEFLVSFYNNEISEKSEIFDDQFSVERPDGSNFTLKIRSTKLEDSAMYFCASKKDSPETQYFGPGTRLLVL.

V usage is TRBV6-1 and J usage is TRBJ1-5; D possibly corresponds to TRBD1 (5 bases). CDR3 length: 15 amino acids. V shed 6 bases and J shed 2 bases, with 14 bases lying between them. Germline assignment: CDR1 MNHNS and CDR2 SASEGT. The CDR3 DNA is TGTGCCAGCAGCCTGGGACCGGCGGGCAATCAGCCCCAGCATTTT. It codes for CASSLGPAGNQPQHF.

The chain recombines TRBV6-5 with TRBJ2-3; D might be TRBD2 (5 bases). This CDR3 contains 14 residues. V was shortened by 2 bases and J by 1 base, with 7 bases between the two germline ends. From germline, CDR1 is MNHEY and CDR2 SVGAGI. CDR3 DNA: TGTGCCAGCAGTTACGACGGGGGCACAGATACGCAGTATTTT. Residues: CASSYDGGTDTQYF.

This clonotype was found a few times. Compared with germline, one end of the junction differs, possibly owing to a read error. The rearrangement uses TRBV7-8 and TRBJ2-7, with D possibly called TRBD1 or TRBD2 (6 bases each). The CDR3 runs 12 residues. Germline V CDR1 and CDR2: SGHVS, FQNEAQ. The CDR3 sequence: CASSAWGDMYLF. The CDR3 nucleotides read TGTGCCAGCAGCGCCTGGGGGGACATGTACCTCTTC. Combining the CDR3 with reference TRBV7-8 and TRBJ2-7 gives the whole variable domain GAGVSQSPRYKVAKRGQDVALRCDPISGHVSLFWYQQALGQGPEFLTYFQNEAQLDKSGLPSDRFFAERPEGSVSTLKIQRTQQEDSAVYLCASSAWGDMYLFGPGTRLTVT.

This clonotype has just one count. The V gene is TRBV5-1, the J gene TRBJ2-2; tentatively, D is TRBD2 (6 bases). Trimming left V 3 bases short and J 4 bases short, with 13 bases between. The length of the CDR3 is 15 residues. Germline CDR1 and CDR2: SGHRS and YFSETQ. CDR3 sequence: CASSWRVDRTGELFF. The CDR3 coding sequence is TGCGCCAGCAGCTGGAGGGTAGATCGCACCGGGGAGCTGTTTTTT. The full variable domain, in which reference TRBV5-1 and TRBJ2-2 provide the parts outside the CDR3, is KAGVTQTPRYLIKTRGQQVTLSCSPISGHRSVSWYQQTPGQGLQFLFEYFSETQRNKGNFPGRFSGRQFSNSRSEMNVSTLELGDSALYLCASSWRVDRTGELFFGEGSRLTVL.

Only a few counts were recorded for this clonotype. The J gene is TRBJ2-5, the V gene TRBV11-1, with a weak D call TRBD1 (5 bases). V shed 2 bases and J shed 3 bases, with 13 bases lying between them. CDR3 length equals 15 residues. Germline V gene data show CDR1 as SGHAT and CDR2 as FQDESV (reference sequence). Here the CDR3 reads CASSLRVAGKETQYF. Here the CDR3 DNA reads TGTGCCAGCAGCTTAAGGGTCGCAGGGAAAGAGACCCAGTACTTC.

The chain recombines TRBV2 with TRBJ1-1; 7 bases fit TRBD1. V shed 4 bases, J shed 1 base, and the junction held 6 bases outside the gene matches. Germline values: CDR1 SNHLY, CDR2 FYNNEI. This CDR3 spans 15 amino acids. The CDR3 bases are TGTGCCAGCAGTGTACAGGGGAGTGGGAACACTGAAGCTTTCTTT. Amino acid sequence: CASSVQGSGNTEAFF.

The J gene is TRBJ2-1, the V gene TRBV12-3 or TRBV12-4; TRBD1 aligns across 8 bases. The CDR3 extends over 16 amino acids. V dropped 6 bases and J dropped 0; count of bases not matched to a gene: 7. The CDR3 reads CASRNRQGSSYNEQFF. The CDR3 region has the DNA TGTGCCAGCAGAAATAGACAGGGGAGCTCCTACAATGAGCAGTTCTTC.

The table lists this clonotype with a few counts. The CDR3 sequence is CASSLVPIQETQYF. CDR3 in DNA: TGTGCCAGCAGTTTAGTTCCTATCCAGGAGACCCAGTACTTC. This chain links TRBV12-3 or TRBV12-4 with TRBJ2-5; D call uncertain. V shed 1 base and J shed 5 bases, with 11 bases lying between them. The CDR3 is 14 residues long.

This clonotype was detected only a few times. This rearrangement joins TRBV9 to TRBJ2-7; D is unresolved. CDR3 length equals 16 residues. Deletions cut 0 bases from V and 2 bases from J, with 15 bases between. Germline values: CDR1 SGDLS, CDR2 YYNGEE. CDR3 protein: CASSVDEDHVPYEQYF. CDR3 nucleotides: TGTGCCAGCAGCGTAGACGAGGACCACGTTCCCTACGAGCAGTACTTC.